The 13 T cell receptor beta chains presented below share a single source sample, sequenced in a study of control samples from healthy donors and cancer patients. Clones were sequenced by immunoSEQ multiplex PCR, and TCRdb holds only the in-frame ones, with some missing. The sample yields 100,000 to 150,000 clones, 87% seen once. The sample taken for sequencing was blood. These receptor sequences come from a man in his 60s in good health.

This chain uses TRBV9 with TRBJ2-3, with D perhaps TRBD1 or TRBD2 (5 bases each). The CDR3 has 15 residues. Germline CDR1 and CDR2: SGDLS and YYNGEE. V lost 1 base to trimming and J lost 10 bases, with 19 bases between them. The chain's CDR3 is CASSVRAGSSQAQYF. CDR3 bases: TGTGCCAGCAGCGTACGGGCAGGGAGTTCCCAAGCGCAGTATTTT.

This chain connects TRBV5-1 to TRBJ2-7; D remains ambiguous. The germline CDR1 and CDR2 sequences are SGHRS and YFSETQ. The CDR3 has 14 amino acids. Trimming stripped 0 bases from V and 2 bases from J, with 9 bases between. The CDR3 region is CASSLVTVPYEQYF. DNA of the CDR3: TGCGCCAGCAGCTTGGTCACGGTGCCCTACGAGCAGTACTTC.

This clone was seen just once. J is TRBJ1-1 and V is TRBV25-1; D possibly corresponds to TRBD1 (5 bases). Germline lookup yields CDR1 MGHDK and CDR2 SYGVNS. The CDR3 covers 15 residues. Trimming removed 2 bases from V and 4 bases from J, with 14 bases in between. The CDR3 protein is CASSEKGRRGTEAFF. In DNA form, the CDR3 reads TGTGCCAGCAGTGAAAAAGGGAGGAGGGGCACTGAAGCTTTCTTT.

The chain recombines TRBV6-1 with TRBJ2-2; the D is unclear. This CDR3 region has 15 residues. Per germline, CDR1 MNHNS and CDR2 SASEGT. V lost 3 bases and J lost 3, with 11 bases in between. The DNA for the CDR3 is TGTGCCAGCAGTGAGCTGGCGGTATACACCGGGGAGCTGTTTTTT. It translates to CASSELAVYTGELFF.

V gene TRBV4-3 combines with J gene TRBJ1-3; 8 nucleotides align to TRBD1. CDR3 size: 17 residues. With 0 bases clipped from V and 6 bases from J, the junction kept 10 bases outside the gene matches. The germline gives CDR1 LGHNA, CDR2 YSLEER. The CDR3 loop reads CASSQDTGGTRVNTIYF. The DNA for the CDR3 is TGCGCCAGCAGCCAAGATACAGGGGGGACGCGGGTAAACACCATATATTTT.

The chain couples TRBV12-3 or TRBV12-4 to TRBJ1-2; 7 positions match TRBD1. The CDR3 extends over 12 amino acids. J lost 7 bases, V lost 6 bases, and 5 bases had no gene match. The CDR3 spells CASRKTGSGYTF. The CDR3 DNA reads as TGTGCCAGCAGAAAGACAGGGAGTGGCTACACCTTC.

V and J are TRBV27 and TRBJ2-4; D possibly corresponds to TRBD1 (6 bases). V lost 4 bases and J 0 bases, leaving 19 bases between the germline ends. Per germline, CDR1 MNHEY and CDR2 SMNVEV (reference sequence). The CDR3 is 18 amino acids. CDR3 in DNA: TGTGCCAGCAGTTATGGTTCGACAGGTCCTTTAGCCAAAAACATTCAGTACTTC. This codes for CASSYGSTGPLAKNIQYF.

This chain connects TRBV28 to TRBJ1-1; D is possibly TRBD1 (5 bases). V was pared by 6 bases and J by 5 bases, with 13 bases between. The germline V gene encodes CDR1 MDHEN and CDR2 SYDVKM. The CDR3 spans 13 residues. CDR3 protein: CASSRGGGTEAFF. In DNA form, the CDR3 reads TGTGCCAGCAGCCGGGGGGGTGGTACTGAAGCTTTCTTT. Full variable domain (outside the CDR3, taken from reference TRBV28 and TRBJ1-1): DVKVTQSSRYLVKRTGEKVFLECVQDMDHENMFWYRQDPGLGLRLIYFSYDVKMKEKGDIPEGYSVSREKKERFSLILESASTNQTSMYLCASSRGGGTEAFFGQGTRLTVV.

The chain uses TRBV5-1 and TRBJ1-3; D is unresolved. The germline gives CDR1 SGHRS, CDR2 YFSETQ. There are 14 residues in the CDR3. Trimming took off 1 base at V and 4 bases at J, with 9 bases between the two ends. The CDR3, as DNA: TGCGCCAGCAGCTTGACGGGAATGGGAAACACCATATATTTT. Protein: CASSLTGMGNTIYF. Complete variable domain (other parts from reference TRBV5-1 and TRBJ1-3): KAGVTQTPRYLIKTRGQQVTLSCSPISGHRSVSWYQQTPGQGLQFLFEYFSETQRNKGNFPGRFSGRQFSNSRSEMNVSTLELGDSALYLCASSLTGMGNTIYFGEGSWLTVV.

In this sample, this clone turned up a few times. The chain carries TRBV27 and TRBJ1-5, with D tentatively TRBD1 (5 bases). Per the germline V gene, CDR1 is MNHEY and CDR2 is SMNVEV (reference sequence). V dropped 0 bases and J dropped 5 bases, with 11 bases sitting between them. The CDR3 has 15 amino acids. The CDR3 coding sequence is TGTGCCAGCAGTTTATCGTTTTGGGGGGATCAGCCCCAGCATTTT. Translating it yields CASSLSFWGDQPQHF.

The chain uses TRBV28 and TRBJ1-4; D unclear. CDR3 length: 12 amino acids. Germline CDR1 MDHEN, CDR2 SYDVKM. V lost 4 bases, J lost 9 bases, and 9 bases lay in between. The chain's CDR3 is CASSSTTKKLFF. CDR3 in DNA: TGTGCCAGCAGTTCAACGACAAAAAAACTGTTTTTT.

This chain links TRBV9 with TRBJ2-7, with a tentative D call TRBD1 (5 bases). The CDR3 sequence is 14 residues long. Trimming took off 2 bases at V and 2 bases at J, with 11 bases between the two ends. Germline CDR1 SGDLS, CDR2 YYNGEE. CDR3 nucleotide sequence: TGTGCCAGCAGCGTCCGGCAGGGTGCCTACGAGCAGTACTTC. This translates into CASSVRQGAYEQYF.

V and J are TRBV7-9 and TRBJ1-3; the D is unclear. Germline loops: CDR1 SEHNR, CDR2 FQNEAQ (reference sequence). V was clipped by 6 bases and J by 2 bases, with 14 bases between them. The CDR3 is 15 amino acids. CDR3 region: CASREKGAAGNTIYF. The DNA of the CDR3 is TGTGCCAGCAGGGAAAAGGGAGCCGCTGGAAACACCATATATTTT.